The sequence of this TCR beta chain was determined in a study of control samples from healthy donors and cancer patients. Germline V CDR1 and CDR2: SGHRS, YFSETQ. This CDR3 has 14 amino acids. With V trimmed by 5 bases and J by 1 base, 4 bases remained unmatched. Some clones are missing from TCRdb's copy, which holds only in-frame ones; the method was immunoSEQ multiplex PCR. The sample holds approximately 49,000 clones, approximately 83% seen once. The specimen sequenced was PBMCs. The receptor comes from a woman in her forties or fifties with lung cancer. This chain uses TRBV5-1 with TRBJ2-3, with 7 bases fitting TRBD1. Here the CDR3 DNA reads TGCGCCAGCAGTGGCCAGGGGGGCACAGATACGCAGTATTTT. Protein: CASSGQGGTDTQYF.